One and the same sample provided the 19 T cell receptor gamma chains below, sequenced in a study of gamma delta lymphoproliferative disorders and STAT genes. Sequencing used genomic DNA taken from PBMCs of patients and controls. TCRdb reran clone calling via CATT on the multiplex PCR reads. The sample includes under 3,500 gamma-chain clones, just under 8.5% of them seen just once. The sequenced sample consisted of blood. These receptors all stem from a human donor in good health.

V usage is TRGV2 and J usage is TRGJP2. TCRdb leaves out the J gene; it was filled in here by matching the DNA to germline. CDR3 length equals 13 residues. V was pared by 7 bases and J by 6 bases, with 8 bases of the junction left unmatched. CDR1 and CDR2 from the germline V gene are EGSNGY and YDSYNSKV. CDR3 residues: CATCPSCDWIKTF. DNA of the CDR3: TGTGCCACCTGCCCCAGTTGTGATTGGATCAAGACGTTT.

CDR3: CAATELMDYKKLF. CDR3 DNA sequence: TGTGCTGCGACCGAGCTGATGGATTATAAGAAACTCTTT. This chain joins TRGV10 and TRGJ1 or TRGJ2. TCRdb is silent on the J gene; assignment here came from matching the DNA to germline. TRGV10 is annotated as an ORF whose role is uncertain. After removal of 11 bases from V and 5 bases from J, the junction contained 13 bases not matched to a gene. This CDR3 has 13 amino acids.

This clone came up many times. The V call is TRGV9, the J call TRGJ1 or TRGJ2. Matching the DNA to germline supplied the J gene, which TCRdb does not give. V dropped 6 bases and J dropped 2; count of bases not matched to a gene: 7. CDR1 GITISATS and CDR2 ISYDGTV come from the germline V gene (reference sequence). CDR3 length: 13 amino acids. Here the CDR3 DNA reads TGTGCCTTGTGGAGGGGGGATTATTATAAGAAACTCTTT. Protein product: CALWRGDYYKKLF.

This clone was detected many times. The chain uses TRGV9 and TRGJ1 or TRGJ2. No J gene was available from TCRdb, and it was assigned here by a germline match of the DNA. Germline V gene data show CDR1 as GITISATS and CDR2 as ISYDGTV (reference sequence). V lost 1 base, J lost 3 bases, and 6 bases stayed unmatched. This CDR3 is 14 amino acids long. CDR3 DNA sequence: TGTGCCTTGTGGGAGGTCCTGCTTTATTATAAGAAACTCTTT. This sequence encodes CALWEVLLYYKKLF.

By frequency in the sample, this clone is medium-sized (0.01 to 0.1%). The chain employs TRGV4 and TRGJ1 or TRGJ2. The J gene is absent in TCRdb and was assigned here via DNA matching to germline. J was trimmed by 11 bases and V by 0 bases; bases with no gene match: 10. Germline V gives CDR1 EGSTGY, CDR2 YDSYTSSV. The CDR3 is 13 residues long. The CDR3 coding sequence is TGTGCCACCTGGGATGGGGGGTGGGAACAGAAACTCTTT. This codes for CATWDGGWEQKLF.

V and J are TRGV11 and TRGJ1 or TRGJ2. The J gene was missing in TCRdb and was found by matching the end of the DNA to germline. TRGV11 falls under the ORF class, with uncertain function. Trimming at V came to 7 bases and at J to 10 bases, leaving 10 bases not matched to a gene. CDR3 size: 12 residues. The CDR3 is CACWIQASKKLF. The CDR3 region has the DNA TGTGCCTGCTGGATCCAAGCCTCAAAGAAACTCTTT.

This clone is labeled medium-sized (0.01 to 0.1%). The J gene is TRGJ1 or TRGJ2, the V gene TRGV8. The J gene was missing in TCRdb and was found by matching the end of the DNA to germline. This CDR3 contains 12 residues. Losses at the gene ends were 1 base for V and 10 bases for J; bases not matched to a gene: 7. Germline CDR1 reads VENAVY; CDR2 reads YDSYNSRV. CDR3 bases: TGTGCCACCTGGGATAGTAAGAGGAAGAAACTCTTT. Translation gives CATWDSKRKKLF.

Judged by abundance, this clone is medium-sized. V and J are TRGV11 and TRGJ1 or TRGJ2. Germline matching of the DNA provided the J gene here, since TCRdb leaves it blank. TRGV11 is an ORF; its function is uncertain. J lost 11 bases, V lost 1 base, and 11 bases had no gene match. This CDR3 is 14 amino acids long. The CDR3 loop reads CACWIRHHQREKLF. The DNA of the CDR3 is TGTGCCTGCTGGATTAGGCATCACCAGCGGGAGAAACTCTTT.

This clone has a handful of counts. The DNA is omitted, as the CDR3 cannot be located on it reliably, and the CDR3 follows TCRdb's listing. The V gene call reads TRGV2; no J gene was called. CDR1 is EGSNGY, CDR2 YDSYNSKV, per germline. 18 amino acids form the CDR3, both terminal residues included. The CDR3 sequence: CATWDGIIRNSLAVEQHF.

Relative to its sample, this clone is medium-sized (0.01 to 0.1%). The CDR3, as DNA: TGTGCCACCTGGGACGGACGTTTGGTTATCTTTGGCAAGAAACTCTTT. Protein sequence: CATWDGRLVIFGKKLF. The chain links TRGV3 to TRGJ1 or TRGJ2. Assignment of the J gene here rests on matching the DNA to germline, because TCRdb gives none. CDR3 size: 16 residues. J lost 10 bases, V lost 3 bases, and 21 bases had no gene match. The germline V gene encodes CDR1 VTNTFY and CDR2 YDVSTARD (reference sequence).

This clone qualifies as medium-sized (0.01 to 0.1%). The chain links TRGV5P to TRGJ1 or TRGJ2. Here the J gene was assigned by germline matching of the DNA, as TCRdb has none. TRGV5P is annotated as a pseudogene. The CDR3 extends over 13 amino acids. CDR3 in amino acids: CATWGQFYYKKLF. The CDR3 DNA sequence: TGTGCCACCTGGGGCCAGTTTTATTATAAGAAACTCTTT.

Relative to its sample, this clone is medium-sized. This chain uses TRGV10 with TRGJ1 or TRGJ2. The J gene was missing in TCRdb and was found by matching the end of the DNA to germline. TRGV10 is labeled an ORF, and its function is uncertain. This CDR3 is built from 15 residues. The J segment lost 2 bases and the V segment lost 8 bases, leaving 13 bases of the junction unmatched. The CDR3 coding sequence is TGTGCTGCGTGGGATTCCTCCGTATATTATTATAAGAAACTCTTT. This translates into CAAWDSSVYYYKKLF.

This clone is termed medium-sized. This rearrangement joins TRGV2 to TRGJ1 or TRGJ2. TCRdb does not report a J gene; here it was assigned by matching the DNA to germline references. Germline CDR1 and CDR2: EGSNGY and YDSYNSKV. Trimming cost V 0 bases and J 7 bases; bases outside gene matches: 6. CDR3 length: 13 amino acids. CDR3: CATWDGLLYKKLF. Here the CDR3 DNA reads TGTGCCACCTGGGACGGGCTTTTATATAAGAAACTCTTT.

Relative to its sample, this clone is medium-sized. It is unclear where the CDR3 begins or ends on the DNA, so no DNA is shown, and the CDR3 is as TCRdb lists it. The J gene is uncalled and the V gene is TRGV11. TRGV11 is filed as an ORF, its function uncertain. With termini counted, the CDR3 has 22 amino acids. CDR3 residues: CTTVPAGLGTRPQELGKKIKVF.

By share of the sample, this clone is large. The chain employs TRGV10 and TRGJP1. TCRdb carries no J gene annotation; the J gene was assigned here by matching the DNA with germline. TRGV10 is annotated as an ORF whose role is uncertain. This CDR3 region has 10 residues. Unmatched junction bases numbered 5, after V lost 12 bases and J lost 9 bases. CDR3 DNA: TGTGCTGCACAAAGTTGGTTCAAGATATTT. It specifies CAAQSWFKIF.

This clone is labeled medium-sized. The chain recombines TRGV4 with TRGJ1 or TRGJ2. No J gene is reported in TCRdb; it was inferred here by comparing the DNA with germline. The CDR3 spans 15 residues. J gave up 1 base and V 1 base, and 7 bases lay outside the gene matches. Germline values: CDR1 EGSTGY, CDR2 YDSYTSSV. The CDR3 sequence is CATWDGLYNYYKKLF. The CDR3 coding sequence is TGTGCCACCTGGGATGGCCTCTACAATTATTATAAGAAACTCTTT.

This clone qualifies as medium-sized. The chain carries TRGV8 and TRGJ1 or TRGJ2. No J gene was available from TCRdb, and it was assigned here by a germline match of the DNA. With 6 bases clipped from V and 2 bases from J, the junction kept 13 bases outside the gene matches. The germline V gene has CDR1 VENAVY and CDR2 YDSYNSRV. The CDR3 has 15 residues. The CDR3 bases are TGTGCCACCTGGTTCATCCCAGGGCATTATTATAAGAAACTCTTT. It codes for CATWFIPGHYYKKLF.

This clone is judged medium-sized (0.01 to 0.1%). The rearrangement uses TRGV10 and TRGJP1. TCRdb lists no J gene, so it was determined here by aligning the DNA to germline. TRGV10 is assigned to the ORF class and has an uncertain function. This CDR3 contains 10 residues. The V and J ends lost 10 bases and 10 bases, in that order; junction bases with no gene match: 4. Here the CDR3 DNA reads TGTGCTGCGTTCCCTTGGTTCAAGATATTT. As protein: CAAFPWFKIF.

Relative to its sample, this clone is medium-sized. This chain uses TRGV8 with TRGJ1 or TRGJ2. Matching the DNA to germline supplied the J gene, which TCRdb does not give. The trim removed 1 base at V and 10 bases at J, leaving 4 bases unmatched. The CDR3 length is 11 residues. Germline assignment: CDR1 VENAVY and CDR2 YDSYNSRV. In DNA form, the CDR3 reads TGTGCCACCTGGGATAGTGGGAAGAAACTCTTT. It specifies CATWDSGKKLF.